This T cell receptor beta chain was sequenced for a study of blood T cell repertoires in COVID-19. On the study more broadly: COVID-19 samples, acute and convalescent, were from the United States, Italy and Spain. T cells, B-cell-depleted T cells, or PBMCs supplied cDNA or gDNA.

Two negative PCRs, clearance, or symptom resolution characterized the recovered Cohort 3 donors. Here immunoSEQ multiplex PCR was the method, and the copy in TCRdb shows in-frame clones only, minus some. This sample has about 220,000 clones, with 70% to 85% found just once. Trimming removed 3 bases at V and 5 bases at J, with 10 bases between. The germline V gene encodes CDR1 MNHNS and CDR2 SASEGT. This CDR3 is built from 13 residues. This clonotype originated in a woman in her fifties or sixties who had recovered from COVID-19. The J gene is TRBJ1-2, the V gene TRBV6-1; tentative D call: TRBD1 (6 bases). Sequenced: PBMCs or T cells enriched from blood (not recorded which). In DNA form, the CDR3 reads TGTGCCAGCAGTGACAGGGGTCCTTATGGCTACACCTTC. Translating gives CASSDRGPYGYTF.